Each of the 3 T cell receptor beta chains below was sequenced from the same sample in a study of cytomegalovirus exposure and HLA in healthy donors. PCR involved 60 Vbeta and 13 Jbeta primers. Produced via immunoSEQ multiplex PCR; TCRdb's table is partial and in-frame only. This repertoire shows about 160,000 clones, around four fifths found once; its top ten account for around 0.97%. Sequencing input: PBMCs. Receptor source: a girl aged 2-10 years in good health and CMV-seropositive.

In its sample, this clone was seen a few times. V gene TRBV2 combines with J gene TRBJ1-1; 9 bases align to TRBD1. The V segment lost 6 bases and the J segment 1 base; nucleotides outside the gene matches: 6. The germline V gene has CDR1 SNHLY and CDR2 FYNNEI. The CDR3 sequence is 15 residues long. The CDR3 nucleotides are TGTGCCAGCAGCGAACAGGGGGCCAGGAACACTGAAGCTTTCTTT. Encoded protein: CASSEQGARNTEAFF. The whole variable domain, filled in from reference TRBV2 and TRBJ1-1, reads EPEVTQTPSHQVTQMGQEVILRCVPISNHLYFYWYRQILGQKVEFLVSFYNNEISEKSEIFDDQFSVERPDGSNFTLKIRSTKLEDSAMYFCASSEQGARNTEAFFGQGTRLTVV.

The rearrangement joins TRBV27 to TRBJ2-2, with TRBD1 identical over 9 bases. The CDR3 contains 15 residues. With V trimmed by 2 bases and J by 6 bases, 4 bases remained unmatched. The germline gives CDR1 MNHEY, CDR2 SMNVEV (reference sequence). The CDR3 region is CASSLRTGVAGELFF. The DNA of the CDR3 is TGTGCCAGCAGTTTAAGGACAGGGGTCGCCGGGGAGCTGTTTTTT.

The chain employs TRBV19 and TRBJ2-1, with TRBD2 matching over 8 bases. The V segment lost 5 bases and the J segment 12 bases; nucleotides outside the gene matches: 9. The CDR3 totals 13 residues. CDR1 LNHDA and CDR2 SQIVND come from the germline V gene (reference sequence). The CDR3 region is CASSPPGLDLQFF. CDR3 nucleotide sequence: TGTGCCAGTAGTCCGCCGGGACTAGACCTGCAGTTCTTC.